This T cell receptor beta chain was retrieved from a study of radiotherapy plus CTLA-4 blockade in lung cancer. Study-level background: Disease control reached roughly 33%, with objective responses in over 15%. Study results and caveats: Expansion of tumor-derived TCR clones was observed in blood after radiotherapy plus ipilimumab. Response was reportedly best predicted by early blood T cell clone dynamics, with interferon-beta.

The assay was immunoSEQ multiplex PCR, and TCRdb's table has in-frame clones only and misses some. The sample shows 45,000 to 60,000 clones, 82% of them seen only once. Ipilimumab-mediated CTLA-4 blockade plus focal radiation was given to patients having chemo-refractory metastatic non-small-cell lung cancer. To note about this clone: The target antigen is unknown.

The receptor was derived from a human donor with non-small cell lung cancer who had stable disease on radiotherapy plus ipilimumab. The source was peripheral blood, collected from a patient treated with radiotherapy plus ipilimumab.

CDR3 sequence reads: CASSHPGRGPNTEAFF. As DNA, the CDR3 is TGCGCCAGCAGCCACCCCGGGCGGGGACCGAACACTGAAGCTTTCTTT. The chain couples TRBV4-1 to TRBJ1-1, with TRBD1 as a possible D gene (5 bases). This CDR3 region has 16 residues. Trimming removed 3 bases at V and 1 base at J, with 15 bases between. In germline, CDR1 is MGHRA, CDR2 YSYEKL.